Listed here is a single TCR beta chain. Antigen unknown. Germline lookup yields CDR1 MDHEN and CDR2 SYDVKM. This CDR3 contains 15 residues. Trimming took 5 bases from V and 2 from J; bases not matched to a gene: 8. The source of the sample is a study of shared clonotypes between healthy human individuals. Roughly 200 ng DNA, about 33,000 T cell genomes, went into each sorted-subset replicate PCR. How the authors handled the data: Owing to the provision of junction-only sequences devoid of quality scores by immunoSEQ, filtering differed. Repertoires were generated with immunoSEQ multiplex PCR, while TCRdb's copy carries only in-frame clones and drops some. V, J and clone size were drawn from that table, and D and trimming were deduced from the DNA. Seen here are millions of clones, approximately 93% observed once, and the top ten hold about 0.39%. Study-wide points: A handful of donors had about 5% of their naive CD4 clonotypes in common.

This chain joins TRBV28 and TRBJ2-5; 7 bases map to TRBD1. The sample consisted of naive CD4+ T cells from PBMCs. This sample's subset: CD45RA+ positively selected. This clonotype was obtained from a man between 18 and 35 years old in good health. Some clones in this sample may be carry-over from other donors' samples. The CDR3 loop is CASSDNTGVQETQYF. The CDR3 DNA is TGTGCCAGCAGTGACAACACAGGGGTGCAAGAGACCCAGTACTTC.